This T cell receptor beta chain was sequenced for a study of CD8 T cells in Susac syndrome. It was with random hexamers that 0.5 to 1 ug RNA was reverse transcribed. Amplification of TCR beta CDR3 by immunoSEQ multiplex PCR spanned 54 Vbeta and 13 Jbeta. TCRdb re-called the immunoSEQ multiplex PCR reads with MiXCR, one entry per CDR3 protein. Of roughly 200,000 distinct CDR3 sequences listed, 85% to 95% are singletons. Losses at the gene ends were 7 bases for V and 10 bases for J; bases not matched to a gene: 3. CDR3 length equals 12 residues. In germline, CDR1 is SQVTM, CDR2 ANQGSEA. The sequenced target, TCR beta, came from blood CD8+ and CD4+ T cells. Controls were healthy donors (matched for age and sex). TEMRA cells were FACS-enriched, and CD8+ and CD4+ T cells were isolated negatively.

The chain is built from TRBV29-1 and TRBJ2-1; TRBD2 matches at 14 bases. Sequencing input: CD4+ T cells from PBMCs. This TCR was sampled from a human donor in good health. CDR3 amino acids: CSAGLAGEEQFF. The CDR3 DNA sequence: TGCAGCGCGGGACTAGCGGGAGAAGAGCAGTTCTTC.